This TCR beta chain was identified during a study of T cell responses to AZD1222 COVID-19 vaccine. Study at large: Second doses that came at about 4 or about 12 weeks were put together.

Study-level findings and limits: Vaccine-related CD4 TCRs covered spike, predominating at 160-218 and 743-854.

With regard to this clone: Its antigen remains unknown.

The table came from immunoSEQ multiplex PCR; TCRdb's copy has only in-frame clones and leaves some out. The sample holds 95,000 to 150,000 clones, around 89% seen once. V lost 3 bases, J lost 9 bases, and 15 bases lay in between. The V gene's germline CDR1 is KGHSH and CDR2 LQKENI. This CDR3 is built from 15 residues. The J gene is TRBJ1-6, the V gene TRBV18, with D possibly TRBD1 on 5 matching bases. The starting material was peripheral blood, obtained on day 0 of AZD1222 vaccination. The TCR sequence derives from an adult in good health. The CDR3 bases are TGTGCCAGCTCACCCGCTCAGGGTATCGGTTCACCCCTCCACTTT. It is translated as CASSPAQGIGSPLHF.